Presented here are 5 T cell receptor beta chains from one specimen sequenced in a study of human T cells and chemical hapten exposure. TCRdb fed the RACE reads into MiXCR, producing one record per CDR3 protein. The table shows more than 85,000 distinct CDR3 sequences, with 11% occurring only once. Time point described: patch test 2, 6 weeks after DPC sensitization. The treatment: therapeutic diphenylcyclopropenone sensitization with weekly scalp DPC. The sequences come from whole blood, collected in connection with sensitization to the hapten diphenylcyclopropenone (DPC). Receptors originate from a middle-aged man with alopecia areata. Some clones in this sample may be carry-over from other donors' samples.

This clonotype was counted at least ten times. The chain joins TRBV20-1 to TRBJ2-7; D possibly corresponds to TRBD2 (6 bases). Trimming cost V 2 bases and J 3 bases, with 14 bases left between them. Germline CDR1 is DFQATT and CDR2 is SNEGSKA (reference sequence). The CDR3 contains 14 residues. Here the CDR3 DNA reads TGCAGTGCTAGAAAGTCGGCTAGCGTCTACGAGCAGTACTTC. It translates to CSARKSASVYEQYF.

The V call is TRBV5-8, the J call TRBJ1-5, with 11 bases identical to TRBD1. The CDR3 runs 18 residues. Germline CDR1 and CDR2: SGHTS and YDEGEE. Unmatched junction bases numbered 11, after V lost 4 bases and J lost 2 bases. In nucleotides, the CDR3 is TGTGCCAGCAGCACTGGGACAGGGGGTTTTCGGGGCAATCAGCCCCAGCATTTT. Amino acid sequence: CASSTGTGGFRGNQPQHF. The whole variable domain, remainder taken from reference TRBV5-8 and TRBJ1-5, is EAGVTQSPTHLIKTRGQQATLRCSPISGHTSVYWYQQALGLGLQFLLWYDEGEERNRGNFPPRFSGRQFPNYSSELNVNALELEDSALYLCASSTGTGGFRGNQPQHFGDGTRLSIL.

This clonotype was seen more than once but under ten times. V and J are TRBV7-9 and TRBJ1-1; 7 positions agree with TRBD1. The CDR3 is 16 residues long. The germline V gene has CDR1 SEHNR and CDR2 FQNEAQ (reference sequence). With 1 base clipped from V and 7 bases from J, the junction kept 12 bases outside the gene matches. CDR3 in DNA: TGTGCCAGCAGCTTAGGACAGGGCGTGAAAATAAATGAAGCTTTCTTT. It specifies CASSLGQGVKINEAFF.

This clonotype was found many times. The J gene is TRBJ1-1, the V gene TRBV3-1; tentative D call: TRBD1 (5 bases). V gave up 7 bases and J gave up 1 base, with 13 bases separating them. Germline V gene data show CDR1 as LGHDT and CDR2 as YNNKEL (reference sequence). There are 14 residues in the CDR3. CDR3 region: CASKRTGSNTEAFF. The CDR3 coding sequence is TGTGCCAGCAAGCGTACAGGATCGAACACTGAAGCTTTCTTT.

This clonotype was seen a few times. V gene TRBV30 combines with J gene TRBJ1-2, with D maybe TRBD1 (5 bases). The CDR3 extends over 14 amino acids. CDR1 and CDR2 from the germline V gene are GTSNPN and SVGIG (reference sequence). V was cut by 4 bases and J by 0 bases, with 12 bases left in between. The CDR3 here is CAWTTDSSNYGYTF. The CDR3 nucleotides are TGTGCCTGGACCACCGACAGCTCTAACTATGGCTACACCTTC.